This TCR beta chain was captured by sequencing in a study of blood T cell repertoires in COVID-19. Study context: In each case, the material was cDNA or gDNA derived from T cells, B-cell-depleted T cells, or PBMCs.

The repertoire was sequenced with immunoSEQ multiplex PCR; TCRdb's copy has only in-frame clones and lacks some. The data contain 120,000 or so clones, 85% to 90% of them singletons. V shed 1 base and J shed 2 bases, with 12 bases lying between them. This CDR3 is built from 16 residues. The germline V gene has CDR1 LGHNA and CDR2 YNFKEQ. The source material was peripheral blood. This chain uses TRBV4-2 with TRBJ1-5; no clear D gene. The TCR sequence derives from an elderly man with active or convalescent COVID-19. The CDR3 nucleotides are TGTGCCAGCAGCCAAGTGCGGGCAGGCGGCAATCAGCCCCAGCATTTT. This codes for CASSQVRAGGNQPQHF.